The 27 T cell receptor beta chains listed next were all sequenced from one sample in a study of OX40 agonist ivuxolimab in advanced cancers. TCRdb's copy holds only in-frame clones and misses some; the assay was immunoSEQ multiplex PCR. The sample consists of 98,000 or so clones, nearly 90% of them appearing once. This specimen consisted of CD4+ or CD8+ T cells sorted from blood, obtained in a trial of the OX40 agonist ivuxolimab. The receptors were gathered from an adult with an advanced solid tumor such as melanoma, head and neck, liver or kidney cancer.

The rearrangement uses TRBV7-9 and TRBJ1-4, with D tentatively TRBD1 (6 bases). The CDR3 loop spans 15 amino acids. Trimming took 5 bases from V and 2 from J, leaving 12 bases between them. The germline gives CDR1 SEHNR, CDR2 FQNEAQ (reference sequence). The CDR3 reads CASSQGQLTNEKLFF. CDR3 coding DNA: TGTGCCAGCAGCCAAGGACAGCTTACTAATGAAAAACTGTTTTTT.

The rearrangement uses TRBV6-1 and TRBJ2-7; no reliable D call. Per the germline V gene, CDR1 is MNHNS and CDR2 is SASEGT. V lost 1 base and J lost 3, with 16 bases in between. CDR3 length: 16 residues. CDR3 bases: TGTGCCAGCAGTGAAGGACTCTCTCCGACGGGCTACGAGCAGTACTTC. Translation: CASSEGLSPTGYEQYF.

The chain uses TRBV7-9 and TRBJ1-6, with D hard to call. With 1 base removed from V and 3 bases from J, the gap between germline ends came to 4 bases. This CDR3 spans 14 amino acids. Germline V gives CDR1 SEHNR, CDR2 FQNEAQ (reference sequence). This chain's CDR3 is CASSLGDYNSPLHF. DNA for the CDR3: TGTGCCAGCAGCTTAGGGGACTATAATTCACCCCTCCACTTT. The whole variable domain, remainder taken from reference TRBV7-9 and TRBJ1-6, is DTGVSQNPRHKITKRGQNVTFRCDPISEHNRLYWYRQTLGQGPEFLTYFQNEAQLEKSRLLSDRFSAERPKGSFSTLEIQRTEQGDSAMYLCASSLGDYNSPLHFGNGTRLTVT.

On this clone: A read error may account for a junction end that differs from germline. The chain recombines TRBV7-7 with TRBJ2-5, with a possible D match to TRBD1 (6 bases). The CDR3 is 14 amino acids. CDR1 and CDR2 from the germline V gene are SSHAT and FNYEAQ (reference sequence). The CDR3 protein is CASSLSAGEETQYF. In DNA, the CDR3 is TGTGCTAGCAGCTTATCTGCAGGGGAAGAGACCCAGTACTTC.

The rearrangement links TRBV5-5 to TRBJ1-2, with a possible D match to TRBD1 (5 bases). Trimming shortened V by 0 bases and J by 0 bases, and 9 bases separated the two germline ends. The CDR3 totals 15 residues. From germline, CDR1 is SGHKS and CDR2 YYEKEE (reference sequence). CDR3 nucleotides: TGTGCCAGCAGCTTGGGAGGGGTGGCTAACTATGGCTACACCTTC. It codes for CASSLGGVANYGYTF.

The CDR3 region is CASSLPRRGADTQYF. The CDR3, as DNA: TGTGCCAGCAGTCTCCCCCGCCGGGGCGCAGATACGCAGTATTTT. The chain couples TRBV28 to TRBJ2-3; D may be TRBD1 or TRBD2 (5 bases each). The CDR3 runs to 15 residues. Germline CDR1 and CDR2: MDHEN and SYDVKM. V lost 5 bases to trimming and J lost 4 bases, with 16 bases between them.

This clone was seen more than once but under ten times. The V call is TRBV11-1, the J call TRBJ2-2; unclear D gene. The CDR3 runs 12 residues. V was clipped by 5 bases and J by 6 bases, with 7 bases between them. Looked up from germline, CDR1 is SGHAT and CDR2 is FQDESV (reference sequence). The CDR3 sequence: CASSQYSGELFF. The DNA for the CDR3 is TGTGCCAGCAGCCAATACTCCGGGGAGCTGTTTTTT.

This rearrangement joins TRBV5-4 to TRBJ2-1; TRBD2 is a possible D gene (5 bases). The CDR3 runs 13 residues. The V gene lost 3 bases and the J gene lost 7 bases, with 11 bases spanning the gap. Germline lookup yields CDR1 SGHNT and CDR2 YYREEE (reference sequence). The CDR3 DNA sequence: TGTGCCAGCAGCTCGAGGGTACAGAATGAGCAGTTCTTC. Translating it yields CASSSRVQNEQFF.

This clone was detected once. The chain couples TRBV7-2 to TRBJ1-5; 7 nucleotides agree with TRBD1. CDR1 and CDR2 (germline): SGHTA, FQGNSA. This CDR3 region has 14 residues. V was clipped by 4 bases and J by 6 bases; unmatched bases: 6. The CDR3 is CASSSRTGGQPQHF. CDR3 bases: TGTGCCAGCAGCTCCCGGACAGGTGGTCAGCCCCAGCATTTT.

The rearrangement uses TRBV19 and TRBJ1-3; D unclear. V was cut by 5 bases and J by 0 bases, with 8 bases left in between. The CDR3 loop spans 14 amino acids. CDR1 and CDR2 from the germline V gene are LNHDA and SQIVND (reference sequence). The CDR3 region has the DNA TGTGCCAGTAGTGAACAGATCTCTGGAAACACCATATATTTT. Protein: CASSEQISGNTIYF.

The table lists this clone with a count of one. Its ends do not fully match the called genes, so a read error is possible. The chain has TRBV7-7 and TRBJ2-2; possibly TRBD2 for D (6 bases). The CDR3 sequence is 15 residues long. Germline V lookup: CDR1 SSHAT, CDR2 FNYEAQ (reference sequence). CDR3 coding DNA: TGTGCTAGCAGCTTACTCGGGGGTGACACCGGGGAGCTGTTTTTT. This encodes CASSLLGGDTGELFF.

The J gene is TRBJ2-1, the V gene TRBV19, with a tentative D call TRBD2 (5 bases). CDR1 and CDR2 (germline): LNHDA, SQIVND (reference sequence). This CDR3 contains 14 residues. Trimming shortened V by 3 bases and J by 0 bases, and 6 bases separated the two germline ends. The CDR3 coding sequence is TGTGCCAGTAGTATGGGGAGCTCCTACAATGAGCAGTTCTTC. Its translation: CASSMGSSYNEQFF.

The CDR3 nucleotides are TGTGCCAGCAGTTACTCGAGGGCAGGGGAGGTTCATGGCTACACCTTC. The encoded protein is CASSYSRAGEVHGYTF. The chain carries TRBV6-5 and TRBJ1-2; TRBD1 is a possible D gene (6 bases). The length of the CDR3 is 16 residues. The V end lost 0 bases, the J end lost 6 bases, and 17 bases lay between the germline ends. Germline V CDR1 and CDR2: MNHEY, SVGAGI.

V and J are TRBV19 and TRBJ2-2; the D gene could be TRBD1 or TRBD2 (5 bases each). The length of the CDR3 is 17 residues. Looked up from germline, CDR1 is LNHDA and CDR2 is SQIVND (reference sequence). Between the trimmed V and J ends, which lost 0 bases and 1 base, there was a span of 12 bases. The CDR3 nucleotides read TGTGCCAGTAGTATAGACCATCGGGGCCTGAACACCGGGGAGCTGTTTTTT. This gives the protein CASSIDHRGLNTGELFF.

V and J are TRBV18 and TRBJ1-2, with D maybe TRBD1 (6 bases). The CDR3 is 13 amino acids. The V and J ends lost 3 bases and 7 bases respectively, with 12 bases between them. Germline loops: CDR1 KGHSH, CDR2 LQKENI. CDR3 sequence (DNA): TGTGCCAGCTCACCCCGGGGGGGGCTTGGCTACACCTTC. Protein sequence: CASSPRGGLGYTF.

This sequence joins TRBV5-1 and TRBJ2-3; 8 nucleotides agree with TRBD2. CDR1 and CDR2 from the germline V gene are SGHRS and YFSETQ. This CDR3 spans 16 amino acids. Germline trimming cut 4 bases from V and 1 base from J; bases unmatched to any gene: 8. The CDR3 protein is CASSKDPGLGTDTQYF. DNA of the CDR3: TGCGCCAGCAGCAAAGACCCGGGACTAGGCACAGATACGCAGTATTTT.

The rearrangement links TRBV19 to TRBJ1-3, with D uncertain. V lost 10 bases, J lost 8 bases, and 18 bases lay in between. This CDR3 has 13 residues. Germline V gene data show CDR1 as LNHDA and CDR2 as SQIVND (reference sequence). CDR3 sequence (DNA): TGTGCCACCGGGCGGGTCCGGGCGGACACCATATATTTT. It is translated as CATGRVRADTIYF.

The rearrangement uses TRBV18 and TRBJ1-1, with 10 nucleotides matching TRBD1. CDR1 is KGHSH and CDR2 is LQKENI in the germline V gene. Unmatched junction bases numbered 1, after V lost 3 bases and J lost 0 bases. The CDR3 is 15 residues long. The CDR3 DNA reads TGTGCCAGCTCACCGGACAGGGGGATGAACACTGAAGCTTTCTTT. Protein: CASSPDRGMNTEAFF.

As regards this clone: This sample also contains other DNA sequences that code for the same CDR3. J is TRBJ1-5 and V is TRBV9; D gene uncertain. CDR3 length equals 14 residues. V dropped 0 bases and J dropped 1 base, with 5 bases sitting between them. Germline CDR1 and CDR2: SGDLS and YYNGEE. In nucleotides, the CDR3 is TGTGCCAGCAGCGTAGATGGAAGCAATCAGCCCCAGCATTTT. Translation gives CASSVDGSNQPQHF.

This clone has only one observation. V and J are TRBV6-1 and TRBJ1-5; 12 bases line up with TRBD1. The CDR3 loop spans 15 amino acids. V lost 4 bases and J lost 6; bases outside the gene matches: 4. Germline V CDR1 and CDR2: MNHNS, SASEGT. CDR3 sequence: CASSAGTGGFQPQHF. In nucleotides, the CDR3 is TGTGCCAGCAGTGCCGGGACAGGGGGCTTTCAGCCCCAGCATTTT.

The chain is built from TRBV7-9 and TRBJ2-3; D uncertain. V was cut by 1 base and J by 0 bases, with 8 bases left in between. The germline V gene encodes CDR1 SEHNR and CDR2 FQNEAQ (reference sequence). The CDR3 spans 15 residues. DNA of the CDR3: TGTGCCAGCAGCTTAGGCGGCAGAAGCACAGATACGCAGTATTTT. It yields the protein CASSLGGRSTDTQYF.

The chain uses TRBV9 and TRBJ1-1; D ambiguous. Looked up from germline, CDR1 is SGDLS and CDR2 is YYNGEE. The CDR3 runs to 12 residues. The germline V and J ends were trimmed by 0 bases and 6 bases, with 6 bases remaining between them. CDR3 in DNA: TGTGCCAGCAGCGTAGAGGGTCCTGAAGCTTTCTTT. It yields the protein CASSVEGPEAFF.

The rearrangement links TRBV28 to TRBJ2-4, with a tentative D call TRBD2 (6 bases). The CDR3 has 15 amino acids. Per the germline V gene, CDR1 is MDHEN and CDR2 is SYDVKM. The V gene lost 6 bases and the J gene lost 0 bases, with 12 bases spanning the gap. In DNA form, the CDR3 reads TGTGCCAGCAGCCGGGACTTCCTAGCCAAAAACATTCAGTACTTC. Translated, it gives CASSRDFLAKNIQYF.

The chain joins TRBV6-1 to TRBJ2-7, with 7 nucleotides matching TRBD2. CDR3 length equals 15 residues. The germline gives CDR1 MNHNS, CDR2 SASEGT. Trimming removed 0 bases from V and 4 bases from J; junction bases left unmatched: 6. The CDR3 loop reads CASSEASGELYEQYF. DNA of the CDR3: TGTGCCAGCAGTGAAGCGAGCGGGGAGCTTTACGAGCAGTACTTC.

This clone showed up just a few times. The gene calls are TRBV7-3 and TRBJ2-2; TRBD2 aligns across 7 bases. CDR3 length: 16 amino acids. With 2 bases clipped from V and 0 bases from J, the junction kept 3 bases outside the gene matches. From germline, CDR1 is SGHTA and CDR2 FQGTGA. The DNA of the CDR3 is TGTGCCAGCAGCTTACGGCTAGCGGCGAACACCGGGGAGCTGTTTTTT. Protein: CASSLRLAANTGELFF.

This clone appeared a few times. The chain links TRBV20-1 to TRBJ1-1; unclear D gene. CDR3 length: 11 residues. V was pared by 3 bases and J by 7 bases, with 9 bases between. CDR1 is DFQATT and CDR2 is SNEGSKA in the germline V gene (reference sequence). The CDR3 protein is CSARRTDEAFF. Written as DNA, the CDR3 is TGCAGTGCTAGGCGAACGGATGAAGCTTTCTTT.

The rearrangement links TRBV11-1 to TRBJ2-7; D might be TRBD1 (6 bases). There are 15 residues in the CDR3. Germline CDR1 and CDR2: SGHAT and FQDESV (reference sequence). V lost 4 bases, J lost 0 bases, and 13 bases lay in between. The CDR3 bases are TGTGCCAGCAGCTCCCGGGAAGGGGGCTCCTACGAGCAGTACTTC. It encodes CASSSREGGSYEQYF.